This T cell receptor beta chain was found in a study of blood T cell repertoires in COVID-19. At the level of the study: The United States, Italy and Spain provided the acute and convalescent COVID-19 samples. Sample material is recorded as cDNA or gDNA derived from T cells, B-cell-depleted T cells, or PBMCs.

Profiled with immunoSEQ multiplex PCR; TCRdb holds only in-frame clones, not every one. Found here are under 200,000 clones, about 87% of them singletons; the top ten hold under 0.65%. One Seattle source followed patients from active infection through their disease course. V gave up 2 bases and J gave up 4 bases, with 9 bases separating them. CDR1 is LGHDT, CDR2 YNNKEL, per germline (reference sequence). This CDR3 is built from 14 residues. The clonotype was recovered from a man in his 60s with COVID-19, enrolled during active disease. Material for sequencing was peripheral blood. J is TRBJ1-3 and V is TRBV3-1 (or the pseudogene TRBV3-2); D perhaps matches TRBD1 (5 bases). CDR3 coding DNA: TGTGCCAGCAGCCAACAGGGTGGAGGAAACACCATATATTTT. Translation gives CASSQQGGGNTIYF.